This record concerns one TCR beta chain sequence. This sample is part of a study of blood T cell repertoires in COVID-19. Study-level background: In each case, the material was cDNA or gDNA derived from T cells, B-cell-depleted T cells, or PBMCs.

Enrolled through a virtual design, the participants were between about 18 and 89 years of age and came from under 30 US areas. Which cohort a participant joined came from the clinical history participants gave. The data were produced by immunoSEQ multiplex PCR, yet TCRdb's version contains in-frame clones alone and is incomplete. The data contain hundreds of thousands of clones, approximately 78% of them seen just once; the ten biggest clones take up 5%. CDR3 length: 16 amino acids. The germline V gene has CDR1 ENHRY and CDR2 SYGVKD. Trimming took 6 bases from V and 0 from J, leaving 15 bases between them.

The receptor was derived from a man in his forties or fifties who had been exposed to COVID-19. The rearrangement uses TRBV10-3 and TRBJ1-3; D is uncertain. The sequencing sample was made of PBMCs or T cells enriched from blood (not recorded which). For the CDR3, the DNA is TGTGCCATCAGCGGCCTGCAGGCCCGCTCTGGAAACACCATATATTTT. Protein product: CAISGLQARSGNTIYF.